In this sample, the clone carrying this T cell receptor (beta chain) turned up many times. Its antigen is not identified. The data derive from a study of regulatory T cells in long-lasting Graves disease. Study results and caveats: Those with persistent disease had in common more public clonotypes (2,741) than new patients (about 970).

iRepertoire HTBI primers and Arm-PCR of CDR3 regions built TCR beta libraries. Original methodology: Gene usage covered 62 TRBV and roughly 13 TRBJ segments. TCRdb analysed the multiplex PCR reads with MiXCR anew, one entry per CDR3 protein. The V and J calls, along with clone size, are taken from TCRdb and not from the paper's own processing. The table includes 250,000 to 300,000 distinct CDR3 sequences, about 17% detected once. V was pared by 1 base and J by 3 bases, with 9 bases between. Germline CDR1 MNHEY, CDR2 SMNVEV (reference sequence). This CDR3 spans 14 amino acids. The time point denotes: newly diagnosed GD, antithyroid drugs for less than 3 months. PBMCs provided the RNA from which the TCR library was made. This sample also appeared in a second study, on T cells in Graves' hyperthyroidism and ophthalmopathy. According to that study: The hyperthyroidism patients had all been newly diagnosed, and their disease duration was under 2 months. Their ages ranged from 18 to 65 years.

The receptor was isolated from a woman aged 30 to 39 with Graves disease. The specimen was peripheral blood mononuclear cells (PBMCs), collected at new diagnosis, from a patient treated with antithyroid drugs. The V call is TRBV27, the J call TRBJ1-1, with D uncertain. The CDR3 coding sequence is TGTGCCAGCAGTTTATACGCCCAGGACACTGAAGCTTTCTTT. Its translation: CASSLYAQDTEAFF.